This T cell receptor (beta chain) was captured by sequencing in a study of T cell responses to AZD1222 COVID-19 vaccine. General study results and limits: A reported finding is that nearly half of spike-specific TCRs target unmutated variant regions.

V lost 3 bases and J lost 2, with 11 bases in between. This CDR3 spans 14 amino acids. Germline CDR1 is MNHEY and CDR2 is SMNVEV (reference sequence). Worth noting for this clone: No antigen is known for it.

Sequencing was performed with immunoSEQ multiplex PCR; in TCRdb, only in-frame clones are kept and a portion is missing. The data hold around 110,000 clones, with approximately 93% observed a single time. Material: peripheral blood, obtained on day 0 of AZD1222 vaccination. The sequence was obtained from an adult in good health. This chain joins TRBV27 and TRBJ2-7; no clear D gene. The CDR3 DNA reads TGTGCCAGCAGTTTGGTGGGCAGCACCTACGAGCAGTACTTC. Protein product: CASSLVGSTYEQYF.